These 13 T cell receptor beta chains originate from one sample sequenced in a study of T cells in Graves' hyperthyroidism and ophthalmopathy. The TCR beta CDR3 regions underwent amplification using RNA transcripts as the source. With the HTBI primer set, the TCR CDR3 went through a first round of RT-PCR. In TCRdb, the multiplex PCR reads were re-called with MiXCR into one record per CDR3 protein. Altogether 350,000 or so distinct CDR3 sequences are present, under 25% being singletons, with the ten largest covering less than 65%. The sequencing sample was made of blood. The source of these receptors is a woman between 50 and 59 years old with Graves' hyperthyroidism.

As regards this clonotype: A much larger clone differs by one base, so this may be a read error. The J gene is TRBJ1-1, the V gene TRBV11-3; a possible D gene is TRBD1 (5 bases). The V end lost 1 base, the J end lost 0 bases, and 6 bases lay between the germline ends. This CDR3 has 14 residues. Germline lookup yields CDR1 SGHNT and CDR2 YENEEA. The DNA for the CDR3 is TGTGCCAGCAGCTTAGTAGGGGTGAACACTGAAGCTTTCTTT. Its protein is CASSLVGVNTEAFF. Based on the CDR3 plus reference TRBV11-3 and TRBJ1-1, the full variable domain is EAGVVQSPRYKIIEKKQPVAFWCNPISGHNTLYWYLQNLGQGPELLIRYENEEAVDDSQLPKDRFSAERLKGVDSTLKIQPAELGDSAVYLCASSLVGVNTEAFFGQGTRLTVV.

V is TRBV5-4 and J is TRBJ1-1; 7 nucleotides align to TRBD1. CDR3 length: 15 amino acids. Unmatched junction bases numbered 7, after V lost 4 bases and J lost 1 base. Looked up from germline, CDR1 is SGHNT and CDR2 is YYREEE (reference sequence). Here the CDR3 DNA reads TGTGCCAGCAGCCCCTCCAAGGGGGCGAACACTGAAGCTTTCTTT. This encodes CASSPSKGANTEAFF.

CDR3: CASSPDRLTFF. For the CDR3, the DNA is TGTGCCAGCAGTCCCGACAGGTTGACTTTCTTT. The chain has TRBV2 and TRBJ1-1, with D tentatively TRBD1 (6 bases). Trimming took 5 bases from V and 12 from J, leaving 13 bases between them. This CDR3 region has 11 residues. Germline V CDR1 and CDR2: SNHLY, FYNNEI.

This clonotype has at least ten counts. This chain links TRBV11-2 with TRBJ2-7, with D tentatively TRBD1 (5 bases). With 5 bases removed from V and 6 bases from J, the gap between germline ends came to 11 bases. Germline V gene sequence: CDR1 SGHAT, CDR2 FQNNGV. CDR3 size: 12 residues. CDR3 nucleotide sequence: TGTGCCAGCAGCACCTACAGGTCCGAGCAGTACTTC. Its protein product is CASSTYRSEQYF.

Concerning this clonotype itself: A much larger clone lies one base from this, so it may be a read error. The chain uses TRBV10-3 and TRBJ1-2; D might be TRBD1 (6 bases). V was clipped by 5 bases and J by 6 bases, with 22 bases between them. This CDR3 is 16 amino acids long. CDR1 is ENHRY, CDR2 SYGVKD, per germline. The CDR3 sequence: CAISSTPLDRIDGYTF. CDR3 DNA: TGTGCCATCAGTTCCACTCCACTGGACAGAATTGATGGCTACACCTTC.

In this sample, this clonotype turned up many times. This CDR3 reads CSALGTYFSGGGNEQFF. Written as DNA, the CDR3 is TGCAGTGCTCTAGGGACGTACTTTAGCGGGGGGGGGAATGAGCAGTTCTTC. V is TRBV20-1 and J is TRBJ2-1; 11 bases are shared with TRBD2. The CDR3 sequence is 17 residues long. Germline V lookup: CDR1 DFQATT, CDR2 SNEGSKA (reference sequence). V lost 5 bases to trimming and J lost 7 bases; unmatched junction nucleotides: 16.

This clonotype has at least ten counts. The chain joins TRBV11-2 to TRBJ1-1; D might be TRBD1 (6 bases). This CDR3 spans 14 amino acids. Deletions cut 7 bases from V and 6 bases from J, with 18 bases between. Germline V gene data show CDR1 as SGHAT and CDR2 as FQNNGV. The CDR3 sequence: CASTSLWQGPEAFF. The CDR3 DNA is TGTGCCAGCACCAGTTTGTGGCAGGGGCCTGAAGCTTTCTTT.

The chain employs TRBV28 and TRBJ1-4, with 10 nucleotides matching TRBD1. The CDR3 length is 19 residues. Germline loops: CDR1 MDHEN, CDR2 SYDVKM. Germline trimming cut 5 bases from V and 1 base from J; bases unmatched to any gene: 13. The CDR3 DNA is TGTGCCAGCAGTCCACCAGACAGGGGGCAAGATGGAACTAATGAAAAACTGTTTTTT. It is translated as CASSPPDRGQDGTNEKLFF.

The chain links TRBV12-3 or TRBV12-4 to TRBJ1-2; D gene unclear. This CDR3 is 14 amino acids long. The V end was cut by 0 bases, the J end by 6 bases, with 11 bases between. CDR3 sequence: CASSLAAKSNGYTF. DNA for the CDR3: TGTGCCAGCAGTTTAGCGGCTAAAAGTAATGGCTACACCTTC.

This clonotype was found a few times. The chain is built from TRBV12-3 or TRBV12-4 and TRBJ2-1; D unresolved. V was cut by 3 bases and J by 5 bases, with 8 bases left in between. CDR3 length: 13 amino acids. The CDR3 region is CASSFRQNNEQFF. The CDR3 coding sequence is TGTGCCAGCAGTTTTAGGCAGAACAATGAGCAGTTCTTC.

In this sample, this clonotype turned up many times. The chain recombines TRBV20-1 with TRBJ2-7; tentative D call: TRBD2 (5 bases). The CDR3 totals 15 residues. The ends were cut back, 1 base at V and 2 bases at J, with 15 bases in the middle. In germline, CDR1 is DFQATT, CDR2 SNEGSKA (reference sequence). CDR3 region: CSARGLQQPPYEQYF. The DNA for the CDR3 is TGCAGTGCTAGAGGACTACAACAACCCCCCTACGAGCAGTACTTC.

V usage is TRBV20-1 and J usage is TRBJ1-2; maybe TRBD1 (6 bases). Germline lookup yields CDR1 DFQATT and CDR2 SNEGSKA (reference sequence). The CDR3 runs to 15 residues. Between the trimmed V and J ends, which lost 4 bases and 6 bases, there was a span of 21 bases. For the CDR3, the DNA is TGCAGTGCTACTCCTAACAGGGCGGTAAAGGATGGCTACACCTTC. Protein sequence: CSATPNRAVKDGYTF.

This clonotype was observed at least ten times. CDR3 nucleotides: TGCGCCAGCAGCTCGTTACAGGAAGGGGGGCCTGAAGCTTTCTTT. It is translated as CASSSLQEGGPEAFF. The chain couples TRBV5-1 to TRBJ1-1; tentatively, D is TRBD1 (6 bases). The CDR3 extends over 15 amino acids. Germline CDR1 reads SGHRS; CDR2 reads YFSETQ. V lost 3 bases to trimming and J lost 6 bases, with 18 bases between them.